This TCR beta chain stems from a study of blood T cell repertoires in COVID-19. Study background: T cells, B-cell-depleted T cells, or PBMCs provided the cDNA or gDNA that served as material.

Germline CDR1 LGHDT, CDR2 YNNKEL (reference sequence). With 3 bases removed from V and 1 base from J, the gap between germline ends came to 6 bases. CDR3 size: 13 residues. TCRdb's copy holds only in-frame clones and misses some; the assay was immunoSEQ multiplex PCR. The data contain about 270,000 clones, about nine tenths of them seen just once; the ten biggest clones take up just under 9%. The sequence came from a middle-aged man with active or convalescent COVID-19. Specimen: peripheral blood. V gene TRBV3-1 (or the pseudogene TRBV3-2) combines with J gene TRBJ1-1, with TRBD1 as a possible D gene (6 bases). The chain's CDR3 is CASSQGANTEAFF. Here the CDR3 DNA reads TGTGCCAGCAGCCAGGGGGCGAACACTGAAGCTTTCTTT.